Shown below are 27 T cell receptor beta chains from a single sample sequenced in a study of Tregs in tolerant kidney transplant recipients. Measured with immunoSEQ multiplex PCR; TCRdb has only the in-frame clones, and not every one. Of about 100,000 clones listed, roughly 93% were seen once; the top ten hold 0.46%. Sequencing used CD4+ T cells from blood, obtained before the transplant. These receptors were taken from a human donor who received a combined kidney and bone marrow transplant.

The chain couples TRBV9 to TRBJ2-1, with 7 bases matching TRBD2. The CDR3 sequence is 14 residues long. J gave up 3 bases and V 4 bases, and 4 bases lay outside the gene matches. Germline CDR1 is SGDLS and CDR2 is YYNGEE. The CDR3 DNA reads as TGTGCCAGCAGCAGAGGGAGGGTCTACAATGAGCAGTTCTTC. Amino acids: CASSRGRVYNEQFF.

The rearrangement uses TRBV29-1 and TRBJ2-5, with a tentative D call TRBD1 (6 bases). Germline V gene data show CDR1 as SQVTM and CDR2 as ANQGSEA. V shed 7 bases and J shed 2 bases, with 14 bases lying between them. The CDR3 sequence is 13 residues long. DNA of the CDR3: TGCAGCGACCTGGACAGACAGCAAGAGACCCAGTACTTC. Residues: CSDLDRQQETQYF.

This clone was observed once. The rearrangement links TRBV7-8 to TRBJ2-7; D possibly corresponds to TRBD1 (6 bases). This CDR3 spans 15 amino acids. Trimming removed 6 bases at V and 4 bases at J, with 19 bases between. Germline V gives CDR1 SGHVS, CDR2 FQNEAQ. The CDR3 region has the DNA TGTGCCAGCAGGTATACCGGGACAACCCTTTACGAGCAGTACTTC. This codes for CASRYTGTTLYEQYF. The entire variable domain, with the rest obtained from reference TRBV7-8 and TRBJ2-7, is as follows: GAGVSQSPRYKVAKRGQDVALRCDPISGHVSLFWYQQALGQGPEFLTYFQNEAQLDKSGLPSDRFFAERPEGSVSTLKIQRTQQEDSAVYLCASRYTGTTLYEQYFGPGTRLTVT.

This rearrangement joins TRBV7-2 to TRBJ2-7, with D perhaps TRBD1 (6 bases). V was cut by 4 bases and J by 0 bases, with 7 bases left in between. The germline gives CDR1 SGHTA, CDR2 FQGNSA. The CDR3 is 13 residues long. Written as DNA, the CDR3 is TGTGCCAGCAGCTCAGGGGCCTCCTACGAGCAGTACTTC. Amino acid sequence: CASSSGASYEQYF.

V usage is TRBV30 and J usage is TRBJ1-1; D is unclear. The V and J ends lost 2 bases and 3 bases respectively, with 7 bases between them. The CDR3 contains 12 residues. Germline V gene lookup returns CDR1 GTSNPN and CDR2 SVGIG (reference sequence). CDR3 in amino acids: CAWSPHYTEAFF. The DNA of the CDR3 is TGTGCCTGGAGTCCCCATTACACTGAAGCTTTCTTT.

This sequence joins TRBV12-5 and TRBJ1-1, with D unclear. CDR3 size: 13 residues. V gave up 5 bases and J gave up 4 bases, with 11 bases separating them. Germline CDR1 LGHNT, CDR2 FRNRAP. The CDR3 DNA reads as TGTGCTAGTGGTCCGAGAATTGGCACTGAAGCTTTCTTT. Its translation: CASGPRIGTEAFF.

The chain has TRBV7-2 and TRBJ2-1; 10 bases fit TRBD2. Germline CDR1 and CDR2: SGHTA and FQGNSA. This CDR3 contains 16 residues. V dropped 5 bases and J dropped 7; count of bases not matched to a gene: 11. The CDR3 bases are TGTGCCAGCAGCCTAATACTAGCGGGGCGGGGGAATGAGCAGTTCTTC. It codes for CASSLILAGRGNEQFF.

The V call is TRBV7-2, the J call TRBJ2-1, with unresolved D. Germline loops: CDR1 SGHTA, CDR2 FQGNSA. CDR3 size: 15 residues. Trimming cost V 1 base and J 0 bases, with 7 bases left between them. This CDR3 is CASSLVRASYNEQFF. CDR3 DNA: TGTGCCAGCAGCTTAGTACGAGCCTCCTACAATGAGCAGTTCTTC.

The chain couples TRBV5-1 to TRBJ2-5; TRBD2 matches 11 bases. The CDR3 length is 16 residues. The junction had 5 bases not matched to a gene; V was cut back by 1 base and J by 3 bases. Germline CDR1 is SGHRS and CDR2 is YFSETQ. For the CDR3, the DNA is TGCGCCAGCAGCTTGTTCCTAGCGGGAGGAGAAGAGACCCAGTACTTC. Translation gives CASSLFLAGGEETQYF.

This rearrangement joins TRBV7-2 to TRBJ1-2, with TRBD1 identical over 9 bases. J was trimmed by 5 bases and V by 5 bases; bases with no gene match: 9. The germline CDR1 and CDR2 sequences are SGHTA and FQGNSA. This CDR3 contains 15 residues. CDR3 in DNA: TGTGCCAGCAGCCCCAGGACAGGGGAAGTTTATGGCTACACCTTC. This codes for CASSPRTGEVYGYTF.

This clone occurred once. The chain carries TRBV9 and TRBJ1-6; no firm D call. CDR3 length: 18 amino acids. Trimming stripped 4 bases from V and 4 bases from J, with 21 bases between. Looked up from germline, CDR1 is SGDLS and CDR2 is YYNGEE. The chain's CDR3 is CASSPRANPEVYNSPLHF. CDR3 DNA sequence: TGTGCCAGCAGCCCACGGGCCAACCCGGAGGTTTATAATTCACCCCTCCACTTT.

The gene calls are TRBV5-1 and TRBJ1-6, with TRBD1 identical over 8 bases. This CDR3 spans 19 amino acids. V shed 5 bases and J 0 bases; nucleotides not matched to a gene: 13. Germline CDR1 is SGHRS and CDR2 is YFSETQ. The CDR3: CASSKSGGYSSSYNSPLHF. The CDR3 region has the DNA TGCGCCAGCAGTAAGTCAGGGGGCTACTCGAGCTCCTATAATTCACCCCTCCACTTT.

The rearrangement uses TRBV7-6 and TRBJ1-2; D not resolved. The CDR3 is 14 amino acids. CDR1 and CDR2 from the germline V gene are SGHVS and FNYEAQ. V was cut by 1 base and J by 5 bases, with 11 bases left in between. Here the CDR3 reads CASSLDPSGYGYTF. CDR3 DNA: TGTGCCAGCAGCTTAGATCCAAGCGGGTATGGCTACACCTTC.

The chain is built from TRBV9 and TRBJ1-3; 8 bases are a match to TRBD1. The germline V gene encodes CDR1 SGDLS and CDR2 YYNGEE. With 4 bases clipped from V and 0 bases from J, the junction kept 3 bases outside the gene matches. This CDR3 has 15 amino acids. The CDR3 nucleotides are TGTGCCAGCAGCCCACAGGGGGACTCTGGAAACACCATATATTTT. Protein product: CASSPQGDSGNTIYF.

The genes are TRBV7-2 and TRBJ2-7; D is undetermined. V was shortened by 8 bases and J by 0 bases, with 11 bases between the two germline ends. The germline CDR1 and CDR2 sequences are SGHTA and FQGNSA. The CDR3 consists of 13 residues. CDR3 region: CASRSTFSYEQYF. The CDR3 nucleotides read TGTGCCAGCCGTTCAACTTTCTCCTACGAGCAGTACTTC. Drawing the rest from reference TRBV7-2 and TRBJ2-7, the complete variable domain is GAGVSQSPSNKVTEKGKDVELRCDPISGHTALYWYRQSLGQGLEFLIYFQGNSAPDKSGLPSDRFSAERTGGSVSTLTIQRTQQEDSAVYLCASRSTFSYEQYFGPGTRLTVT.

The chain couples TRBV28 to TRBJ2-4; D is undetermined. V lost 3 bases and J lost 4, with 10 bases in between. Looked up from germline, CDR1 is MDHEN and CDR2 is SYDVKM. The CDR3 loop spans 14 amino acids. CDR3 region: CASSFSGHKNIQYF. CDR3 coding DNA: TGTGCCAGCAGTTTTTCGGGTCATAAAAACATTCAGTACTTC.

This clone showed up just once. This chain joins TRBV7-3 and TRBJ2-1, with D perhaps matching TRBD2 (6 bases). Per the germline V gene, CDR1 is SGHTA and CDR2 is FQGTGA. The CDR3 totals 17 residues. V shed 3 bases and J shed 2 bases, with 17 bases lying between them. Written as DNA, the CDR3 is TGTGCCAGCAGCTTCGTGGCGACGGGACTCCCCTACAATGAGCAGTTCTTC. Its protein product is CASSFVATGLPYNEQFF.

V gene TRBV7-9 combines with J gene TRBJ1-5; possibly TRBD1 for D (5 bases). In germline, CDR1 is SEHNR, CDR2 FQNEAQ (reference sequence). The CDR3 length is 16 residues. Trimming shortened V by 10 bases and J by 0 bases, and 19 bases separated the two germline ends. The CDR3 loop is CATSSLRADSNQPQHF. The DNA of the CDR3 is TGTGCCACCAGTTCGCTCAGGGCCGATAGCAATCAGCCCCAGCATTTT.

The V call is TRBV7-2, the J call TRBJ2-5; TRBD1 matches 11 bases. The CDR3 is made up of 15 amino acids. CDR1 and CDR2 (germline): SGHTA, FQGNSA. V dropped 5 bases and J dropped 4; count of bases not matched to a gene: 6. This CDR3 reads CASSPRTGGPETQYF. The DNA for the CDR3 is TGTGCCAGCAGCCCCCGGACAGGGGGCCCAGAGACCCAGTACTTC.

This chain uses TRBV5-1 with TRBJ1-2, with D unresolved. Germline V gene data show CDR1 as SGHRS and CDR2 as YFSETQ. Trimming pared 5 bases from V and 8 bases from J, leaving 16 bases between. The CDR3 extends over 13 amino acids. In nucleotides, the CDR3 is TGCGCCAGCAGTGCGACGACTAAAGGGGGCTACACCTTC. Translating it yields CASSATTKGGYTF. The whole variable domain, remainder taken from reference TRBV5-1 and TRBJ1-2, is KAGVTQTPRYLIKTRGQQVTLSCSPISGHRSVSWYQQTPGQGLQFLFEYFSETQRNKGNFPGRFSGRQFSNSRSEMNVSTLELGDSALYLCASSATTKGGYTFGSGTRLTVV.

The V and J genes are TRBV4-2 and TRBJ2-7, with 8 bases lining up with TRBD2. CDR3 length: 15 residues. Germline V gives CDR1 LGHNA, CDR2 YNFKEQ. V lost 3 bases to trimming and J lost 2 bases; unmatched junction nucleotides: 6. CDR3 DNA sequence: TGTGCCAGCAGCCACTCAGCGGGAGTCGCCTACGAGCAGTACTTC. It translates to CASSHSAGVAYEQYF.

The chain is built from TRBV2 and TRBJ2-5; D ambiguous. V lost 4 bases to trimming and J lost 1 base, with 7 bases between them. Per germline, CDR1 SNHLY and CDR2 FYNNEI. The CDR3 length is 13 residues. CDR3 protein: CASSGAFQETQYF. The CDR3, as DNA: TGTGCCAGCAGTGGGGCCTTCCAAGAGACCCAGTACTTC.

V gene TRBV7-7 combines with J gene TRBJ2-5; 10 bases agree with TRBD2. Germline values: CDR1 SSHAT, CDR2 FNYEAQ (reference sequence). The CDR3 contains 16 residues. V lost 4 bases, J lost 5 bases, and 10 bases stayed unmatched. CDR3 loop: CASSSVGAGGPETQYF. As DNA, the CDR3 is TGTGCCAGCAGCTCTGTGGGAGCGGGGGGGCCTGAGACCCAGTACTTC. Full variable domain (outside the CDR3, taken from reference TRBV7-7 and TRBJ2-5): GAGVSQSPRYKVTKRGQDVTLRCDPISSHATLYWYQQALGQGPEFLTYFNYEAQPDKSGLPSDRFSAERPEGSISTLTIQRTEQRDSAMYRCASSSVGAGGPETQYFGPGTRLLVL.

The genes are TRBV6-1 and TRBJ2-7; no clear D gene. Looked up from germline, CDR1 is MNHNS and CDR2 is SASEGT. This CDR3 is 11 amino acids long. The ends were cut back, 4 bases at V and 4 bases at J, with 5 bases in the middle. The CDR3, as DNA: TGTGCCAGCAGTGTCCCGTACGAGCAGTACTTC. Translated: CASSVPYEQYF.

The chain employs TRBV5-1 and TRBJ1-2; D is undetermined. The germline V and J ends were trimmed by 6 bases and 6 bases, with 15 bases remaining between them. This CDR3 comprises 13 residues. Germline CDR1 SGHRS, CDR2 YFSETQ. CDR3 in DNA: TGCGCCAGCACCTTTAACCTCCCGGATGGCTACACCTTC. Amino acid sequence: CASTFNLPDGYTF. The full variable domain, its missing parts supplied by reference TRBV5-1 and TRBJ1-2, is KAGVTQTPRYLIKTRGQQVTLSCSPISGHRSVSWYQQTPGQGLQFLFEYFSETQRNKGNFPGRFSGRQFSNSRSEMNVSTLELGDSALYLCASTFNLPDGYTFGSGTRLTVV.

The chain employs TRBV2 and TRBJ2-3, with 9 bases lining up with TRBD1. This CDR3 is 15 amino acids long. The germline V gene encodes CDR1 SNHLY and CDR2 FYNNEI. J was trimmed by 0 bases and V by 6 bases; bases with no gene match: 4. The CDR3 DNA sequence: TGTGCCAGCAGGAGGGACAGGGATAGCACAGATACGCAGTATTTT. Protein sequence: CASRRDRDSTDTQYF. Filled out from reference TRBV2 and TRBJ2-3, the complete variable domain reads EPEVTQTPSHQVTQMGQEVILRCVPISNHLYFYWYRQILGQKVEFLVSFYNNEISEKSEIFDDQFSVERPDGSNFTLKIRSTKLEDSAMYFCASRRDRDSTDTQYFGPGTRLTVL.

The chain carries TRBV7-2 and TRBJ2-7, with 9 positions matching TRBD2. The CDR3 has 14 residues. V lost 8 bases, J lost 2 bases, and 7 bases stayed unmatched. Germline V lookup: CDR1 SGHTA, CDR2 FQGNSA. This CDR3 reads CASRRLAETYEQYF. The CDR3, as DNA: TGTGCCAGCCGCCGACTAGCGGAAACCTACGAGCAGTACTTC.